This section outlines one TCR beta chain sequence together with its context. These data are taken from a study of cytomegalovirus exposure and HLA in healthy donors. With 60 Vbeta and 13 Jbeta primers, the PCR was carried out. Sequenced by immunoSEQ multiplex PCR; TCRdb stores in-frame clones only, minus some. Here the sample table reports about 58,000 clones. Germline V gene sequence: CDR1 ENHRY, CDR2 SYGVKD. V lost 6 bases and J 9 bases, leaving 21 bases between the germline ends. This CDR3 has 14 residues. Source material: PBMCs. The chain carries TRBV10-3 and TRBJ2-7; D might be TRBD1 (7 bases). This TCR came from a male donor in good health and CMV-seronegative. Written as DNA, the CDR3 is TGTGCCATCAGACCCGGGACAGAGCACGGGGGGCAGTACTTC. Its protein product is CAIRPGTEHGGQYF.